Listed below are T cell receptor beta chains from one sample, sequenced in a study of T cell changes during pregnancy in multiple sclerosis. Method: immunoSEQ multiplex PCR; TCRdb's copy keeps in-frame clones and lacks some. Altogether more than 80,000 clones are present, under 95% being singletons, with the ten largest covering 1.5% to 2%. Source: peripheral blood, taken before pregnancy. The receptor set was obtained from a female donor with multiple sclerosis, enrolled in a pregnancy study. Each CDR3 is given with its conserved first and last residue. D genes are given only for firm matches. Where a row states a size, it is once, few, many or the class of an expanded clone; other rows omit it.

size | J | D | V | DNA | CDR3
. | TRBJ2-2 | TRBD1 | TRBV15 | TGTGCCACCAGCAGAGCGGCCGGGACAGGGGGTAACACCGGGGAGCTGTTTTTT | CATSRAAGTGGNTGELFF
. | TRBJ2-1 | . | TRBV28 | TGTGCCAGCAGTTTCCCTAGATTGCCTTACAATGAGCAGTTCTTC | CASSFPRLPYNEQFF
. | TRBJ2-7 | . | TRBV30 | TGTGCCTGGAGTGGAGGGCTAAGGGGGGAGCAGTACTTC | CAWSGGLRGEQYF
. | TRBJ2-5 | TRBD2 | TRBV5-4 | TGTGCCAGCAGCCGACTAGCCACAGAGACCCAGTACTTC | CASSRLATETQYF
. | TRBJ2-7 | . | TRBV14 | TGTGCCAGCAGGAGGACCGGGACGGGAGCCTACGAGCAGTACTTC | CASRRTGTGAYEQYF
. | TRBJ2-7 | TRBD2 | TRBV5-5 | TGTGCCAGCAGCCTCTCATTTAGCGGGAGTAGGGAGGGCTACGAGCAGTACTTC | CASSLSFSGSREGYEQYF
. | TRBJ1-3 | . | TRBV7-2 | TGTGCCAGCAGTCTACAGGGAGTACGGGGAAACACCATATATTTT | CASSLQGVRGNTIYF
. | TRBJ2-3 | TRBD2 | TRBV5-1 | TGCGCCAGCAGCACTCAGGCGGGAGCGATGACAGATACGCAGTATTTT | CASSTQAGAMTDTQYF
. | TRBJ1-5 | . | TRBV19 | TGTGCCAGTAGTATACTCGGGGAAGGGAGCAATCAGCCCCAGCATTTT | CASSILGEGSNQPQHF
. | TRBJ1-2 | TRBD1 | TRBV27 | TGTGCCAGCAGTTCCCGGGACAGGGGAGTTTATGGCTACACCTTC | CASSSRDRGVYGYTF
. | TRBJ2-5 | . | TRBV7-2 | TGTGCCAGCAGCTTAGAAGGCGGGTACCAAGAGACCCAGTACTTC | CASSLEGGYQETQYF
. | TRBJ2-7 | TRBD1 | TRBV2 | TGTGCCAGCAGTGACCCCGGGACAGGGGCAGTCGAGCAGTACTTC | CASSDPGTGAVEQYF
. | TRBJ2-7 | TRBD1 | TRBV5-1 | TGCGCCAGCAGCTTGAACGTGCAGGGGGCCAATGGCGAGCAGTACTTC | CASSLNVQGANGEQYF
. | TRBJ2-5 | . | TRBV2 | TGTGCCAGCACCGAGAGGGCCTCGTACCAAGAGACCCAGTACTTC | CASTERASYQETQYF
. | TRBJ2-5 | . | TRBV11-3 | TGTGCCAGCAGCCCCCCTCGGGGCGGGGGCCCTCCAGAGACCCAGTACTTC | CASSPPRGGGPPETQYF
. | TRBJ2-1 | TRBD2 | TRBV6-1 | TGTGCCAGCACTAGCGGGATCAATGAGCAGTTCTTC | CASTSGINEQFF
. | TRBJ1-1 | TRBD1 | TRBV19 | TGTGCCAGTAGCCGACAGGGGGCTGGCACTGAAGCTTTCTTT | CASSRQGAGTEAFF
. | TRBJ2-5 | . | TRBV4-2 | TGTGCCAGCAGCCAAGGGGCTAGCCCAAACCAAGAGACCCAGTACTTC | CASSQGASPNQETQYF
. | TRBJ2-1 | . | TRBV19 | TGTGCCAGTAGTATAGATGAGGAAGGCTACGAGCAGTTCTTC | CASSIDEEGYEQFF
. | TRBJ1-2 | TRBD1 | TRBV6-6 | TGTGCCAGCAGTTACTCGCCGGGACAGGGGAGTGGCTACACCTTC | CASSYSPGQGSGYTF
. | TRBJ1-2 | TRBD1 | TRBV6-5 | TGTGCCAGCACCGGACAGGGGAACTATGGCTACACCTTC | CASTGQGNYGYTF
. | TRBJ2-5 | . | TRBV30 | TGTGCCTGGAGTGTACAGACGGAGACCCAGTACTTC | CAWSVQTETQYF
. | TRBJ2-7 | . | TRBV18 | TGTGCCAGCTCACCACCAGGGACTCAGGGCTACGAGCAGTACTTC | CASSPPGTQGYEQYF
. | TRBJ2-1 | . | TRBV11-3 | TGTGCCAGCAGCTCGACGGGGAAGGGTGCCAATGAGCAGTTCTTC | CASSSTGKGANEQFF
. | TRBJ1-5 | . | TRBV7-3 | TGTGCCAGCAGCCCGGGGGGACCACCTGAATATAGCAATCAGCCCCAGCATTTT | CASSPGGPPEYSNQPQHF
. | TRBJ2-3 | . | TRBV6-6 | TGTGCCAGCAGTTACAGTAATCCGGGAGTCGGTACGCAGTATTTT | CASSYSNPGVGTQYF
. | TRBJ1-4 | TRBD1 | TRBV14 | TGTGCCAGCAGCCAAGCCCGGGACAGAAATGAAAAACTGTTTTTT | CASSQARDRNEKLFF
once | TRBJ1-3 | TRBD1 | TRBV2 | TGTGCCAGCAGTGAAACCCTGGACAGGGTGAACACCATATATTTT | CASSETLDRVNTIYF
. | TRBJ2-7 | . | TRBV15 | TGTGCCACCAGCAGAGATAGCGAATACGAGCAGTACTTC | CATSRDSEYEQYF
few | TRBJ1-2 | TRBD1 | TRBV28 | TGTGCCAGCAGTACCCCAGGGGGCGGCCATGGCTACACCTTC | CASSTPGGGHGYTF
. | TRBJ2-5 | . | TRBV2 | TGTGCCAGCAGTGAAGACAGGGATGGGGAGACCCAGTACTTC | CASSEDRDGETQYF
. | TRBJ1-4 | . | TRBV25-1 | TGTGCCAGCAGTGACAGGGGAATTGTTGAAAAACTGTTTTTT | CASSDRGIVEKLFF
. | TRBJ1-2 | TRBD1 | TRBV27 | TGTGCCAGCAGACCAACCTCGGACAGGGTTTTTGCCCACACCTTC | CASRPTSDRVFAHTF
. | TRBJ1-1 | . | TRBV5-1 | TGCGCCAGCAGCTTCGACGGGTACACTGAAGCTTTCTTT | CASSFDGYTEAFF
. | TRBJ2-3 | . | TRBV28 | TGTGCCAGCGCGAGGGCCGGTCTTTCTTATACGCAGTATTTT | CASARAGLSYTQYF
. | TRBJ2-7 | TRBD2 | TRBV5-6 | TGTGCCAGCAGCTTGGGGGGGGGACTCCGGTACGAGCAGTACTTC | CASSLGGGLRYEQYF
. | TRBJ2-2 | TRBD2 | TRBV28 | TGTGCCACCGGCGCTAGCGGGAGGGGGAACACCGGGGAGCTGTTTTTT | CATGASGRGNTGELFF
. | TRBJ2-7 | TRBD2 | TRBV7-9 | TGTGCCAGCAGCTTAGCCGGGACTAGGGCACGCGAGCAGTACTTC | CASSLAGTRAREQYF
. | TRBJ2-2 | TRBD1 | TRBV5-6 | TGTGCCAGCAGCTTAGGACAGGGGGCTAACACCGGGGAGCTGTTTTTT | CASSLGQGANTGELFF
. | TRBJ1-3 | TRBD1 | TRBV18 | TGTGCCAGCTCACGGGACAGGGGAGATGGAAACACCATATATTTT | CASSRDRGDGNTIYF
once | TRBJ2-3 | . | TRBV7-2 | TGTGCCAGCAGCCCCTCGTGGACAGACACAGATACGCAGTATTTT | CASSPSWTDTDTQYF
. | TRBJ2-7 | TRBD1 | TRBV6-6 | TGTGCCAGCAGTTACGTGACAGGGGGTGTCTCCTACGAGCAGTACTTC | CASSYVTGGVSYEQYF
. | TRBJ2-7 | . | TRBV5-1 | TGCGCCAGCAGCGTAAGCACGGGACTCAGTTACGAGCAGTACTTC | CASSVSTGLSYEQYF
. | TRBJ1-5 | . | TRBV18 | TGTGCCAGCTCACCACGGCAGGGCAATCAGCCCCAGCATTTT | CASSPRQGNQPQHF
. | TRBJ1-5 | TRBD1 | TRBV19 | TGTGCCAGTAGTATTAATTTTAAGGGACAGGGCAATCAGCCCCAGCATTTT | CASSINFKGQGNQPQHF
. | TRBJ1-5 | . | TRBV10-3 | TGTGCCACCCAAGGGGTCAGGGGCCCTCAGCCCCAGCATTTT | CATQGVRGPQPQHF
. | TRBJ2-2 | TRBD1 | TRBV2 | TGTGCCAGCAGTGAGGACAGGGGTTTGGGCGGGGAGCTGTTTTTT | CASSEDRGLGGELFF
. | TRBJ1-1 | . | TRBV28 | TGTGCCAGCACCTCCCTTGGGACTATGAACACTGAAGCTTTCTTT | CASTSLGTMNTEAFF
. | TRBJ2-1 | . | TRBV12-5 | TGTGCTAGTGGTTCCTCATTAGCGCCCAACAATGAGCAGTTCTTC | CASGSSLAPNNEQFF
. | TRBJ2-2 | TRBD1 | TRBV7-9 | TGTGCCAGCAGAAAAACACAGGGGGCAACCGGGGAGCTGTTTTTT | CASRKTQGATGELFF
. | TRBJ2-7 | TRBD1 | TRBV27 | TGTGCCAGCAGCCCTCTGTTTTGGGACAGGGAAACCTACGAGCAGTACTTC | CASSPLFWDRETYEQYF
. | TRBJ1-2 | TRBD1 | TRBV5-4 | TGTGCCAGCAGCTTGGACCCGAGGGACAGGGGGGGATATGGCTACACCTTC | CASSLDPRDRGGYGYTF
. | TRBJ1-2 | . | TRBV28 | TGTGCCAGCAGTTTAACAGGGAGAGTCAACTATGGCTACACCTTC | CASSLTGRVNYGYTF
. | TRBJ2-7 | . | TRBV21-1 | TGTGCCAGCAGCAAACACCGCGGACAGGGCAAAAATGAGCAGTACTTC | CASSKHRGQGKNEQYF
. | TRBJ2-2 | . | TRBV13 | TGTGCCAGCAGGCTAAACAGGGTAGGCGCCGGGGAGCTGTTTTTT | CASRLNRVGAGELFF